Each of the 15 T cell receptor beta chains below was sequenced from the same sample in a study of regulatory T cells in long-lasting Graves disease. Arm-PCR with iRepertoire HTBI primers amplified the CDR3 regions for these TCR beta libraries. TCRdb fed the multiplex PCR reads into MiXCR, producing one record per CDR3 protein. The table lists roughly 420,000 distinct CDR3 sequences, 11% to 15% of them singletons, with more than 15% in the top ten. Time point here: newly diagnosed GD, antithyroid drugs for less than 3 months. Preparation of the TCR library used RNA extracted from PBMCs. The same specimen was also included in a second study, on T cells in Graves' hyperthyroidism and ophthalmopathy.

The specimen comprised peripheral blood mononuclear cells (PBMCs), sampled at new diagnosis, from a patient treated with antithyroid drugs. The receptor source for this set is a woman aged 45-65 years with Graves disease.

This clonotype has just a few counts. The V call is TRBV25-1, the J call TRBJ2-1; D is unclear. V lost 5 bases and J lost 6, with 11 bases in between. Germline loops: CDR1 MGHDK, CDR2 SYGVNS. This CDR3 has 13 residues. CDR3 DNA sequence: TGTGCCAGCAGTTATGGGATGGGCAATGAGCAGTTCTTC. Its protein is CASSYGMGNEQFF.

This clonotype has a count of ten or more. DNA of the CDR3: TGTGCCAGCAGCTTAACCCTAGCGGGAGATCGGGCTCAAGAGACCCAGTACTTC. This gives the protein CASSLTLAGDRAQETQYF. The chain is built from TRBV11-3 and TRBJ2-5, with 10 bases matching TRBD2. The CDR3 has 18 residues. V lost 2 bases and J lost 2; bases outside the gene matches: 11. CDR1 SGHNT and CDR2 YENEEA come from the germline V gene.

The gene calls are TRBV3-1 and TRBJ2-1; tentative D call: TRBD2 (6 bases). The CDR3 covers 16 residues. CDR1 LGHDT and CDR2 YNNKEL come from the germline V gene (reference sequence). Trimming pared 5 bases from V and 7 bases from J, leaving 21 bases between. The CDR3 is CASSVDGSSNPNEQFF. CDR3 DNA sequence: TGTGCCAGCAGCGTAGACGGGAGCAGTAATCCGAATGAGCAGTTCTTC.

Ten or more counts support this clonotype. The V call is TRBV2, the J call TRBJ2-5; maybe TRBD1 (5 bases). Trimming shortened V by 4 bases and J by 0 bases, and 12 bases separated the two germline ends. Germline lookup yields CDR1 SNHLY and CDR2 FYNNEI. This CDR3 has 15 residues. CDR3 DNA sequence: TGTGCCAGCAGTGCCTGGGGCCCCCACCAAGAGACCCAGTACTTC. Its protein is CASSAWGPHQETQYF.

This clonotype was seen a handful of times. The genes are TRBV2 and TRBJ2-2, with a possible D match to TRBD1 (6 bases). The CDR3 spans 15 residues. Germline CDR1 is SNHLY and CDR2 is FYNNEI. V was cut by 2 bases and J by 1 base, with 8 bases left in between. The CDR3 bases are TGTGCCAGCAGTGAACAGGGGTGGAACACCGGGGAGCTGTTTTTT. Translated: CASSEQGWNTGELFF. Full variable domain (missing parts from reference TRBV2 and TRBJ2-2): EPEVTQTPSHQVTQMGQEVILRCVPISNHLYFYWYRQILGQKVEFLVSFYNNEISEKSEIFDDQFSVERPDGSNFTLKIRSTKLEDSAMYFCASSEQGWNTGELFFGEGSRLTVL.

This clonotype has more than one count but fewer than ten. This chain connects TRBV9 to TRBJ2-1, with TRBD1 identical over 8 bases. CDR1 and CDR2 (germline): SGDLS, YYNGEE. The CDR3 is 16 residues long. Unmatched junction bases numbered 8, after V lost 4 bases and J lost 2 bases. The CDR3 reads CASSPRGQGTYNEQFF. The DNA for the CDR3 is TGTGCCAGCAGCCCCAGAGGACAGGGCACCTACAATGAGCAGTTCTTC.

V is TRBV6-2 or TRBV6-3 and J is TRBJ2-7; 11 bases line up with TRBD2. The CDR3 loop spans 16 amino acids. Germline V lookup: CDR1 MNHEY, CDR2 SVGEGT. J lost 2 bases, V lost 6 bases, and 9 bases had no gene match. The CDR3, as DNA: TGTGCCAGCAGGTTAAGTGGGACTAGCGGCACCTACGAGCAGTACTTC. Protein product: CASRLSGTSGTYEQYF.

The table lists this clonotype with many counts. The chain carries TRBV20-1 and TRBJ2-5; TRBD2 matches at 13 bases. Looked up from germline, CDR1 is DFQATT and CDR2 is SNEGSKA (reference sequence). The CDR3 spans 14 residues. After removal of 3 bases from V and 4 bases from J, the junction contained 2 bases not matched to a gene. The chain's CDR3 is CSARTSGRRETQYF. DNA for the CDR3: TGCAGTGCTAGGACTAGCGGGAGGAGAGAGACCCAGTACTTC.

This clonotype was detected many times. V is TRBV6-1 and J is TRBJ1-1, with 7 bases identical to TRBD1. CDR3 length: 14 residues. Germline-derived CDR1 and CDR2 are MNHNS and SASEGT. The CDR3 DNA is TGTGCAGCAGGACCAGGGGGTTGGAACACTGAAGCTTTCTTT. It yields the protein CAAGPGGWNTEAFF.

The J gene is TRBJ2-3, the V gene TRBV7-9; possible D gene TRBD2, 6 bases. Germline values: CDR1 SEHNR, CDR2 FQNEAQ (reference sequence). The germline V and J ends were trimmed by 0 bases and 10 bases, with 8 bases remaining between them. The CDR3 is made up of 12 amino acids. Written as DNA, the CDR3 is TGTGCCAGCAGCTTAGCGGGGGGAGCGCAGTATTTT. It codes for CASSLAGGAQYF.

CDR3 residues: CSARLPQGVIEQYF. The CDR3 DNA follows: TGCAGTGCTCGACTCCCCCAGGGGGTAATCGAGCAGTACTTC. The chain uses TRBV20-1 and TRBJ2-7, with TRBD1 identical over 7 bases. This CDR3 has 14 amino acids. Germline V lookup: CDR1 DFQATT, CDR2 SNEGSKA (reference sequence). J was trimmed by 6 bases and V by 5 bases; bases with no gene match: 13.

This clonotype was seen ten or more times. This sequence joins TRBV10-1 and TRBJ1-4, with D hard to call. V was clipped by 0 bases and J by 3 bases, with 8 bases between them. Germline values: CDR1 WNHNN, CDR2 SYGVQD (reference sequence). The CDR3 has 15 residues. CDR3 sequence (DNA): TGCGCCAGCAGTGAGTCGGAAGGCCCTAATGAAAAACTGTTTTTT. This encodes CASSESEGPNEKLFF.

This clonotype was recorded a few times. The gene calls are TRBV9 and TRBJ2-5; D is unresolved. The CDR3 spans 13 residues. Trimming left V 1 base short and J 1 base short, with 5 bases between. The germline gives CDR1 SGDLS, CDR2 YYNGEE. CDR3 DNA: TGTGCCAGCAGCGTAAGGCCCCAAGAGACCCAGTACTTC. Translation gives CASSVRPQETQYF.

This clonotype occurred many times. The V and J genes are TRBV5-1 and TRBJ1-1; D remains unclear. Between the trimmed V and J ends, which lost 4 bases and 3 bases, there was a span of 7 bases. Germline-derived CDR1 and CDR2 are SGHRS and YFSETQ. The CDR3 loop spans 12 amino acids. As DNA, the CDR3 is TGCGCCAGCAGCCGGGGAGACACTGAAGCTTTCTTT. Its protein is CASSRGDTEAFF.

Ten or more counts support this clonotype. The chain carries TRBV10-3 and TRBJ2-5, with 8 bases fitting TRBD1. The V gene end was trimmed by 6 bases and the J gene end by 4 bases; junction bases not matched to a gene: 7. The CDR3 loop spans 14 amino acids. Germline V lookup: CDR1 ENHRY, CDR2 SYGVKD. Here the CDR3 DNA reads TGTGCCATCAGGGGACAGGAAGCGTCAGAGACCCAGTACTTC. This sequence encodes CAIRGQEASETQYF.